The clone carrying this T cell receptor beta chain came up many times. Its cognate antigen is unknown. The V segment lost 6 bases and the J segment 7 bases; nucleotides outside the gene matches: 13. The CDR3 sequence is 15 residues long. The sample is drawn from a study of T-cell reconstitution after alpha-beta-depleted transplantation in children. Study-level results: Surviving recipient T cells and intrathymic progenitors accounted for some patients' high TCRbeta diversity at day 60. Hyperexpanded clones declined; after one year, newly produced T cells mostly supplied diversity.

Molecular barcoding with unique molecular identifiers was used for the TCRbeta library. Via MiXCR, TCRdb re-called the PCR reads, giving one row per CDR3 protein. The data contain a few hundred thousand distinct CDR3 sequences, around 7% of them singletons. The receptor was derived from a boy between 2 and 10 years old with acute lymphoblastic leukemia, due to receive a stem cell transplant. The sample was PBMCs, taken before TCRalphabeta/CD19-depleted stem cell transplant. The genes are TRBV12-3 or TRBV12-4 and TRBJ2-7; 9 positions match TRBD1. The CDR3 DNA is TGTGCCAGCAGCCCGCGGGGACAGGGCAGTTGGGAGCAGTACTTC. Its translation is CASSPRGQGSWEQYF.